This T cell receptor (beta chain) was obtained from a study of T cell repertoires in cytomegalovirus infection. Study in general: Public TCR beta signatures indicated both CMV infection and matching HLA type.

As concerns this clonotype: Its target is unknown.

Study-level results: It was HLA-C-restricted CMV-specific TCR beta clonotypes that dominated the response ex vivo.

TCRdb called the reads again in MiXCR, with one record for every CDR3 protein. The sample has around 530,000 distinct CDR3 sequences, 26% seen once. Looked up from germline, CDR1 is LNHDA and CDR2 is SQIVND (reference sequence). This CDR3 spans 12 amino acids. J gave up 10 bases and V 4 bases, and 1 base lay outside the gene matches. The receptor was isolated from a human donor in good health (CMV status not recorded). Some clones in this sample may be carry-over from other donors' samples. This chain links TRBV19 with TRBJ1-4, with 9 nucleotides matching TRBD1. The sample consisted of PBMCs. CDR3 DNA: TGTGCCAGTAGTACGGGACAGGGAAAACTGTTTTTT. This gives the protein CASSTGQGKLFF. Drawing the rest from reference TRBV19 and TRBJ1-4, the complete variable domain is DGGITQSPKYLFRKEGQNVTLSCEQNLNHDAMYWYRQDPGQGLRLIYYSQIVNDFQKGDIAEGYSVSREKKESFPLTVTSAQKNPTAFYLCASSTGQGKLFFGSGTQLSVL.